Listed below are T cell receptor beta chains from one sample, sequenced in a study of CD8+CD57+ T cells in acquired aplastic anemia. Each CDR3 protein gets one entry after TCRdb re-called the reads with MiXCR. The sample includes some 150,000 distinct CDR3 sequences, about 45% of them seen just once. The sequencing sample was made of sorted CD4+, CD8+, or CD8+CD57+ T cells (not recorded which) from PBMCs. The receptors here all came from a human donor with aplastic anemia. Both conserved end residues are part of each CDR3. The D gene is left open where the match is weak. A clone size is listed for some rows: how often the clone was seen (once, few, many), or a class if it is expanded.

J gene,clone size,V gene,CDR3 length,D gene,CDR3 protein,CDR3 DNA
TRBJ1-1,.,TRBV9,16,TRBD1,CASSVAPQGANTEAFF,TGTGCCAGCAGCGTAGCGCCACAGGGGGCAAACACTGAAGCTTTCTTT
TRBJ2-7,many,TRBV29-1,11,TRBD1,CSVTGGYEQYF,TGCAGCGTGACAGGGGGTTACGAGCAGTACTTC
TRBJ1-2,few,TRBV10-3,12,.,CAISPGEYGYTF,TGTGCCATCAGCCCTGGGGAGTATGGCTACACCTTC
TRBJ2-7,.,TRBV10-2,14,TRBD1,CASQKDRVRYEQYF,TGCGCCAGCCAAAAAGACAGGGTCCGCTACGAGCAGTACTTC
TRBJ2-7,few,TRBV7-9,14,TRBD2,CASTSRTSAYEQYF,TGTGCCAGCACCTCGCGGACTAGCGCCTACGAGCAGTACTTC
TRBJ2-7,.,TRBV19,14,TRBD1,CASSIGTGSYEQYF,TGTGCCAGTAGTATCGGGACAGGGTCCTACGAGCAGTACTTC
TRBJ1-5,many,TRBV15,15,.,CATSRDQGVNQPQHF,TGTGCCACCAGCAGAGATCAAGGGGTCAATCAGCCCCAGCATTTT
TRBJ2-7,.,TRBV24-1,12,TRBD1,CATSDYRGEQYF,TGTGCCACCAGTGACTACAGGGGCGAGCAGTACTTC
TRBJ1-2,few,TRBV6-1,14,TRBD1,CASSGRQGAFGYTF,TGTGCCAGCAGTGGCCGACAGGGGGCTTTTGGCTACACCTTC
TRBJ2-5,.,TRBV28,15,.,CASSFNDGAGETQYF,TGTGCCAGCAGTTTTAACGACGGGGCGGGGGAGACCCAGTACTTC
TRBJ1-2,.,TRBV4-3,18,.,CASSQYKAGSWGEDGYTF,TGCGCCAGCAGCCAGTATAAGGCAGGGTCTTGGGGAGAGGATGGCTACACCTTC
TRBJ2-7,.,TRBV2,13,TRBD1,CASSRTGSYEQCF,TGTGCCAGCAGTCGGACAGGCTCCTACGAGCAGTGCTTC
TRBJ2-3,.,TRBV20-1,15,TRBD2,CSAIEAGGRLDTQYF,TGCAGTGCCATCGAAGCGGGAGGCCGGCTTGATACGCAGTATTTT
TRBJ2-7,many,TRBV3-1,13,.,CASSQLPVPEQYF,TGTGCCAGCAGCCAATTACCAGTGCCCGAGCAGTACTTC
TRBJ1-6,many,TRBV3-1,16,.,CASSQVMGASNSPLHF,TGTGCCAGCAGCCAAGTAATGGGTGCCTCCAATTCACCCCTCCACTTT
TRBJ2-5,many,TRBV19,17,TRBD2,CASSIKLAVLGQETQYF,TGTGCCAGTAGTATTAAGCTAGCGGTCCTGGGCCAAGAGACCCAGTACTTC
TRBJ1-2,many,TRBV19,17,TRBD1,CASSVGQLGAYNYGYTF,TGTGCCAGTAGTGTGGGACAGCTGGGGGCCTACAACTATGGCTACACCTTC
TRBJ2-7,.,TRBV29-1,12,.,CSVDASVGEQYF,TGCAGCGTTGACGCCTCGGTGGGCGAGCAGTACTTC
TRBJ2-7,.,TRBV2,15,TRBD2,CASSPTSGSSYEQYF,TGTGCCAGCAGTCCCACTAGCGGGAGCTCCTACGAGCAGTACTTC
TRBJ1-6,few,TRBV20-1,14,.,CSVMFRQGTSPLHF,TGCAGTGTCATGTTCCGGCAGGGGACTTCACCCCTCCACTTT
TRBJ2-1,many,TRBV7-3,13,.,CASSLYASNEQFF,TGTGCCAGCAGCTTATATGCAAGCAATGAGCAGTTCTTC
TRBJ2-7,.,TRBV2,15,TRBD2,CASREGLAGDYEQYF,TGTGCCAGCAGGGAGGGACTAGCGGGCGACTACGAGCAGTACTTC
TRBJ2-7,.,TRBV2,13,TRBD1,CASIQDRGNEQYF,TGTGCCAGCATACAAGACAGGGGTAACGAGCAGTACTTC
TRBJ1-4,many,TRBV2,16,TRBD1,CASSEVGQGAKEKLFF,TGTGCCAGCAGTGAAGTTGGACAGGGGGCTAAAGAAAAACTGTTTTTT
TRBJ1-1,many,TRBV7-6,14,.,CASSLGGAHTEAFF,TGTGCCAGCAGCTTAGGGGGGGCGCATACTGAAGCTTTCTTT
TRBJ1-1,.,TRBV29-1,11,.,CSVGVENVAFF,TGCAGCGTGGGGGTAGAGAACGTGGCTTTCTTT
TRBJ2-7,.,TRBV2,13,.,CASVTPRVYEQYF,TGTGCCAGCGTAACTCCCAGAGTCTACGAGCAGTACTTC
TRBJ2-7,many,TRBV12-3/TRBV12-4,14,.,CASSLRQHSYEQYF,TGTGCCAGCAGTTTAAGGCAGCATTCCTACGAGCAGTACTTC
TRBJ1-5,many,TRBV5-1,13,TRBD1,CASSRTGLQPQHF,TGCGCCAGCAGCCGGACAGGGCTTCAGCCCCAGCATTTT
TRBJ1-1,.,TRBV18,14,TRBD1,CASSPLPGQPVAFF,TGTGCCAGCTCACCACTTCCGGGACAGCCTGTAGCTTTCTTT
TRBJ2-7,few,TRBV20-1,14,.,CSARTSDSSYEQYF,TGCAGTGCTAGGACCTCGGACTCCTCCTACGAGCAGTACTTC
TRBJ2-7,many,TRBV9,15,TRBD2,CASSESSGGIYEQYF,TGTGCCAGCTCGGAAAGTAGCGGGGGGATATACGAGCAGTACTTC
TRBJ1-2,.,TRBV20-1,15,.,CSARPTRVFNYGYTF,TGCAGTGCTAGACCGACGCGTGTGTTTAACTATGGCTACACCTTC
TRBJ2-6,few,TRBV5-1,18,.,CASSLGLQVNPGANVLTF,TGCGCCAGCAGCTTGGGGCTACAGGTAAACCCTGGGGCCAACGTCCTGACTTTC
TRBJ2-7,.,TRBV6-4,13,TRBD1,CASHRDRVYEQYF,TGTGCCAGCCACCGGGACAGGGTCTACGAGCAGTACTTC
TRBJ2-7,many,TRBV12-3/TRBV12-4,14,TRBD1,CASRLDGQVGEQYF,TGTGCCAGCAGACTAGACGGACAGGTGGGCGAGCAGTACTTC
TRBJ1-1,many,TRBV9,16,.,CASSVSIGRVNTEAFF,TGTGCCAGCAGCGTATCGATCGGCAGAGTGAACACTGAAGCTTTCTTT
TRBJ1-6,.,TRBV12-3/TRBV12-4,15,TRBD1,CASSFDRGYNSPLHF,TGTGCCAGCAGCTTTGACAGGGGTTATAATTCACCCCTCCACTTT
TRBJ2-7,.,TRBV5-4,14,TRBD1,CASSFRGQSHEQYF,TGTGCCAGCAGCTTTAGGGGACAGTCCCACGAGCAGTACTTC
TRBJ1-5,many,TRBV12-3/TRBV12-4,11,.,CASSNSGPQHF,TGTGCCAGCAGCAACAGTGGGCCCCAGCATTTT
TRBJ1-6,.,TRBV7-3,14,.,CASSLSRTESPLHF,TGTGCCAGCAGCTTATCCAGAACGGAATCACCCCTCCACTTT
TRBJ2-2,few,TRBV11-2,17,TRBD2,CASSPVRGGDNTGELFF,TGTGCCAGCAGCCCGGTGCGGGGGGGGGATAACACCGGGGAGCTGTTTTTT
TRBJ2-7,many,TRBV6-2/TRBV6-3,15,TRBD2,CASSLGLAGVYEQYF,TGTGCCAGCAGCCTCGGACTAGCGGGGGTCTACGAGCAGTACTTC
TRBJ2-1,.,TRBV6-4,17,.,CASSDSGGGSSYNEQFF,TGTGCCAGCAGTGACTCAGGGGGGGGGAGCTCCTACAATGAGCAGTTCTTC
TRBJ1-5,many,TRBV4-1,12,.,CASSQAGQPQHF,TGCGCCAGCAGCCAAGCGGGTCAGCCCCAGCATTTT
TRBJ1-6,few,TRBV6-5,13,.,CASSYLSGSPLHF,TGTGCCAGCAGTTACCTTTCGGGTTCACCCCTCCACTTT
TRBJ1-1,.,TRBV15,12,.,CATSRSDTEAFF,TGTGCCACCAGCAGAAGTGACACTGAAGCTTTCTTT
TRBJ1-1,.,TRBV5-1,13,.,CASRASRNTEAFF,TGTGCCAGCAGGGCGAGTAGAAACACTGAAGCTTTCTTT
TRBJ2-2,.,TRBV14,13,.,CASSQVLAGELFF,TGTGCCAGCAGCCAAGTGTTGGCCGGGGAGCTGTTTTTT
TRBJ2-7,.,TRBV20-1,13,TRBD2,CSGGSGRAYEQYF,TGCAGTGGGGGGAGCGGGAGGGCCTACGAGCAGTACTTC
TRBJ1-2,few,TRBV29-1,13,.,CSVERQGTYGCTF,TGCAGCGTTGAGCGGCAGGGCACCTATGGATGCACCTTC